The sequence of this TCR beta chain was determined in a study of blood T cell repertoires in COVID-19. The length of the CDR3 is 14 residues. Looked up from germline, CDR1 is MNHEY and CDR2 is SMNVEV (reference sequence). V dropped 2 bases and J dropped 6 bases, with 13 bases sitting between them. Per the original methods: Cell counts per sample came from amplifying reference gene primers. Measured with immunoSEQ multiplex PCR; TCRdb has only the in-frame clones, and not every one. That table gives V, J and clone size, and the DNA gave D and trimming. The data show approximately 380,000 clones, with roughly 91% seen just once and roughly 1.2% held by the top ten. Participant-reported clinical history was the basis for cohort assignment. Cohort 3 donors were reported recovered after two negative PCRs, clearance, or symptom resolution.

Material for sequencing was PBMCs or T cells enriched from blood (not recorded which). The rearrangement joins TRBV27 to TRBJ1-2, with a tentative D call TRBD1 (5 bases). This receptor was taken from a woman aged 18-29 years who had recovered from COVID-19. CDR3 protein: CASSLLAGMHGYTF. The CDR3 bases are TGTGCCAGCAGTTTACTTGCAGGGATGCATGGCTACACCTTC.